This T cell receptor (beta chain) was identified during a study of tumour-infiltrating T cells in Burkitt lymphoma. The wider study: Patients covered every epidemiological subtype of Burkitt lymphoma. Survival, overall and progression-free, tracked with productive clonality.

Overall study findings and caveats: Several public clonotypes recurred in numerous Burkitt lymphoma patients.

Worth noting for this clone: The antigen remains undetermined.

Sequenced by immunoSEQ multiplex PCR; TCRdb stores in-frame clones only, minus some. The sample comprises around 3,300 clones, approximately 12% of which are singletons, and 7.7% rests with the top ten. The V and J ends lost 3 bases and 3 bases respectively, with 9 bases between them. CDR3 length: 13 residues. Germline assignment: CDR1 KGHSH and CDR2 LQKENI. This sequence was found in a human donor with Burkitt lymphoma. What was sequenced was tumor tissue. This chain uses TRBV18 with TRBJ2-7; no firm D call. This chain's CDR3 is CASSPIPSYEQYF. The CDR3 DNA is TGTGCCAGCTCACCTATCCCGAGCTACGAGCAGTACTTC.